Presented here are 25 T cell receptor beta chains from one specimen sequenced in a study of blood T cell repertoires in COVID-19. TCRdb keeps only in-frame clones here, not all; method: immunoSEQ multiplex PCR. The sample shows roughly 150,000 clones, 65% to 90% of them seen only once. Sequenced input: peripheral blood. The receptor set was obtained from a woman in her fifties or sixties with acute or convalescent COVID-19.

The chain has TRBV7-2 and TRBJ1-4; 9 bases map to TRBD1. CDR1 SGHTA and CDR2 FQGNSA come from the germline V gene. The V segment lost 6 bases and the J segment 0 bases; nucleotides outside the gene matches: 5. CDR3 length: 16 amino acids. DNA for the CDR3: TGTGCCAGCAGGGGACAGGGAACAACAACTAATGAAAAACTGTTTTTT. This gives the protein CASRGQGTTTNEKLFF.

This clone came up a few times. The rearrangement uses TRBV10-3 and TRBJ2-7; D might be TRBD2 (6 bases). The germline V and J ends were trimmed by 0 bases and 9 bases, with 9 bases remaining between them. This CDR3 has 12 amino acids. The germline CDR1 and CDR2 sequences are ENHRY and SYGVKD. CDR3 protein: CAISESRRGQYF. The CDR3 DNA reads TGTGCCATCAGTGAGTCAAGGAGGGGGCAGTACTTC.

The CDR3, as DNA: TGTGCCAGCAGCTTAGACGGGACAGGTAGGGTCTACGAGCAGTACTTC. Amino acids: CASSLDGTGRVYEQYF. The chain couples TRBV7-2 to TRBJ2-7; 8 bases match TRBD1. This CDR3 has 16 residues. The junction had 8 bases not matched to a gene; V was cut back by 1 base and J by 3 bases. The germline V gene has CDR1 SGHTA and CDR2 FQGNSA.

This chain uses TRBV29-1 with TRBJ2-3; possibly TRBD2 for D (5 bases). Germline lookup yields CDR1 SQVTM and CDR2 ANQGSEA. Trimming removed 7 bases at V and 5 bases at J, with 19 bases between. The CDR3 loop spans 14 amino acids. CDR3 coding DNA: TGCAGCGCCTCTCGGGGAGTTGGAGAAGATACGCAGTATTTT. Amino acids: CSASRGVGEDTQYF.

J is TRBJ1-2 and V is TRBV2; D call uncertain. V shed 7 bases and J shed 2 bases, with 17 bases lying between them. Germline assignment: CDR1 SNHLY and CDR2 FYNNEI. This CDR3 contains 15 residues. The CDR3, as DNA: TGTGCCAGCACCCTTTCTTTAGACTCAAACTATGGCTACACCTTC. Translating it yields CASTLSLDSNYGYTF.

The rearrangement joins TRBV6-5 to TRBJ2-7, with D hard to call. V gave up 6 bases and J gave up 0 bases, with 9 bases separating them. Germline CDR1 is MNHEY and CDR2 is SVGAGI. The CDR3 sequence is 13 residues long. The CDR3 protein is CASRPYSSYEQYF. The CDR3 region has the DNA TGTGCCAGCAGGCCATACAGCTCCTACGAGCAGTACTTC.

V gene TRBV5-5 combines with J gene TRBJ2-5; 11 bases agree with TRBD2. There are 16 residues in the CDR3. Germline V lookup: CDR1 SGHKS, CDR2 YYEKEE (reference sequence). The ends lost 4 bases at V and 5 bases at J; junction bases unmatched: 10. CDR3 in amino acids: CASSPGTSGYQETQYF. The CDR3 bases are TGTGCCAGCAGCCCCGGGACTAGCGGCTATCAGGAGACCCAGTACTTC.

The rearrangement joins TRBV18 to TRBJ2-5, with a possible D match to TRBD1 (5 bases). The V end was cut by 1 base, the J end by 2 bases, with 8 bases between. The germline gives CDR1 KGHSH, CDR2 LQKENI. The CDR3 has 14 residues. Here the CDR3 DNA reads TGTGCCAGCTCACCACAGGGGTCACAAGAGACCCAGTACTTC. Its translation: CASSPQGSQETQYF.

The chain recombines TRBV30 with TRBJ1-5; 8 nucleotides line up with TRBD1. CDR3 size: 11 residues. Germline lookup yields CDR1 GTSNPN and CDR2 SVGIG (reference sequence). The J segment lost 6 bases and the V segment lost 8 bases, leaving 3 bases of the junction unmatched. The CDR3 here is CAPTGAQPQHF. The CDR3, as DNA: TGTGCCCCGACAGGGGCTCAGCCCCAGCATTTT. Full variable domain (rest looked up from reference TRBV30 and TRBJ1-5): SQTIHQWPATLVQPVGSPLSLECTVEGTSNPNLYWYRQAAGRGLQLLFYSVGIGQISSEVPQNLSASRPQDRQFILSSKKLLLSDSGFYLCAPTGAQPQHFGDGTRLSIL.

This sequence joins TRBV7-2 and TRBJ1-2; D might be TRBD1 (5 bases). The CDR3 spans 14 residues. Trimming took off 1 base at V and 3 bases at J, with 9 bases between the two ends. The V gene's germline CDR1 is SGHTA and CDR2 FQGNSA. CDR3 residues: CASSLVGQDYGYTF. The CDR3 nucleotides are TGTGCCAGCAGCTTAGTTGGACAAGACTATGGCTACACCTTC.

The chain combines TRBV10-3 with TRBJ2-1, with 9 bases that match TRBD1. CDR1 and CDR2 (germline): ENHRY, SYGVKD. Trimming at V came to 4 bases and at J to 7 bases, leaving 2 bases not matched to a gene. CDR3 size: 13 residues. The chain's CDR3 is CAISGGQGNEQFF. The CDR3, as DNA: TGTGCCATCAGTGGGGGACAGGGTAATGAGCAGTTCTTC.

The CDR3 region is CASSPPGQGTNQPQHF. CDR3 nucleotides: TGTGCCAGCTCACCTCCGGGACAGGGGACCAATCAGCCCCAGCATTTT. The rearrangement links TRBV18 to TRBJ1-5; TRBD1 aligns across 10 bases. Germline V CDR1 and CDR2: KGHSH, LQKENI. V was pared by 3 bases and J by 3 bases, with 5 bases of the junction left unmatched. The CDR3 extends over 16 amino acids.

The gene calls are TRBV10-3 and TRBJ1-5, with D maybe TRBD1 (5 bases). CDR1 ENHRY and CDR2 SYGVKD come from the germline V gene. The CDR3 has 13 residues. The V and J ends lost 4 bases and 4 bases respectively, with 8 bases between them. CDR3 amino acids: CAISVTENQPQHF. In DNA form, the CDR3 reads TGTGCCATCAGTGTGACAGAAAATCAGCCCCAGCATTTT.

V gene TRBV21-1 combines with J gene TRBJ1-1; the DNA was not compared with TRBD1, the D call given in the table. TRBV21-1 is a known pseudogene. The CDR3 contains 18 residues. The CDR3 is CASATIRKSGTDSLQAFF. As DNA, the CDR3 is TGTGCCAGCGCCACCATAAGAAAGTCCGGGACAGACTCCTTGCAAGCTTTCTTT.

This chain uses TRBV27 with TRBJ2-1; 7 bases line up with TRBD1. There are 13 residues in the CDR3. Germline trimming cut 6 bases from V and 5 bases from J; bases unmatched to any gene: 4. Germline V gene sequence: CDR1 MNHEY, CDR2 SMNVEV (reference sequence). The CDR3 coding sequence is TGTGCCAGCAGCGGGGACAGACACAATGAGCAGTTCTTC. This encodes CASSGDRHNEQFF.

V usage is TRBV4-3 and J usage is TRBJ2-3; TRBD2 agrees at 12 bases. Trimming at V came to 1 base and at J to 3 bases, leaving 5 bases not matched to a gene. The CDR3 contains 17 residues. The germline CDR1 and CDR2 sequences are LGHNA and YSLEER. The CDR3 nucleotides are TGCGCCAGCAGCCAAGGCCTAGCGGGGGGGCGGACAGATACGCAGTATTTT. Its protein product is CASSQGLAGGRTDTQYF.

The rearrangement uses TRBV9 and TRBJ2-7, with 8 bases aligning to TRBD1. This CDR3 is 15 amino acids long. Trimming at V came to 0 bases and at J to 4 bases, leaving 6 bases not matched to a gene. Germline CDR1 SGDLS, CDR2 YYNGEE. The CDR3 protein is CASSVAPDRAYEQYF. The CDR3 DNA follows: TGTGCCAGCAGCGTAGCTCCGGACAGGGCGTACGAGCAGTACTTC.

This rearrangement joins TRBV6-6 to TRBJ1-1; D possibly corresponds to TRBD1 (5 bases). Trimming took off 0 bases at V and 3 bases at J, with 11 bases between the two ends. This CDR3 has 15 amino acids. Germline-derived CDR1 and CDR2 are MNHNY and SVGAGI (reference sequence). The CDR3, as DNA: TGTGCCAGCAGTTACTCACCCAGGGTCGACACTGAAGCTTTCTTT. It translates to CASSYSPRVDTEAFF.

The chain combines TRBV7-2 with TRBJ2-3, with no clear D. This CDR3 spans 13 amino acids. Germline CDR1 and CDR2: SGHTA and FQGNSA. Trimming pared 5 bases from V and 7 bases from J, leaving 13 bases between. CDR3 region: CASSRASTYTQYF. The CDR3 region has the DNA TGTGCCAGCAGCCGCGCATCAACCTATACGCAGTATTTT.

The chain combines TRBV6-1 with TRBJ2-1, with 8 bases matching TRBD2. With 5 bases clipped from V and 8 bases from J, the junction kept 11 bases outside the gene matches. This CDR3 spans 15 amino acids. CDR1 is MNHNS and CDR2 is SASEGT in the germline V gene. CDR3 loop: CASSSTGTSVDEQFF. CDR3 nucleotides: TGTGCCAGCAGTTCCACCGGGACTAGTGTAGATGAGCAGTTCTTC.

This chain joins TRBV6-5 and TRBJ1-1, with TRBD1 matching over 8 bases. V was clipped by 11 bases and J by 1 base; unmatched bases: 6. This CDR3 is built from 13 residues. Per germline, CDR1 MNHEY and CDR2 SVGAGI. The CDR3 loop is CAGRQGRNTEAFF. The CDR3 coding sequence is TGTGCCGGTAGACAGGGGAGGAACACTGAAGCTTTCTTT.

This clone has a count of ten or more. The rearrangement links TRBV2 to TRBJ1-1, with 8 bases aligning to TRBD1. This CDR3 contains 14 residues. Germline CDR1 and CDR2: SNHLY and FYNNEI. Losses at the gene ends were 6 bases for V and 5 bases for J; bases not matched to a gene: 8. The CDR3 DNA sequence: TGTGCCAGCAGCCAGGACAGGGTTACGACTGAAGCTTTCTTT. Translation gives CASSQDRVTTEAFF.

The CDR3 coding sequence is TGCGCCAGCAGCTGGACTACAGGGAACACTGAAGCTTTCTTT. Residues: CASSWTTGNTEAFF. The V call is TRBV5-1, the J call TRBJ1-1; tentative D call: TRBD1 (5 bases). The CDR3 covers 14 residues. Trimming took 3 bases from V and 1 from J, leaving 10 bases between them. Germline V gives CDR1 SGHRS, CDR2 YFSETQ. Together with reference TRBV5-1 and TRBJ1-1, the CDR3 gives the full variable domain: KAGVTQTPRYLIKTRGQQVTLSCSPISGHRSVSWYQQTPGQGLQFLFEYFSETQRNKGNFPGRFSGRQFSNSRSEMNVSTLELGDSALYLCASSWTTGNTEAFFGQGTRLTVV.

The chain has TRBV11-2 and TRBJ1-2; 7 positions match TRBD1. The CDR3 totals 17 residues. The germline V gene has CDR1 SGHAT and CDR2 FQNNGV. Trimming at V came to 5 bases and at J to 4 bases, leaving 16 bases not matched to a gene. CDR3 amino acids: CASSERQGLVVIYGYTF. The CDR3 DNA reads TGTGCCAGCAGCGAGCGACAGGGTTTGGTAGTCATCTATGGCTACACCTTC.

The rearrangement joins TRBV10-3 to TRBJ2-7; 7 bases agree with TRBD2. Germline CDR1 ENHRY, CDR2 SYGVKD. With 3 bases clipped from V and 3 bases from J, the junction kept 8 bases outside the gene matches. This CDR3 has 15 amino acids. The CDR3 DNA reads TGTGCCATCAGTGACTCCACTAGCGTGGTCTACGAGCAGTACTTC. The encoded protein is CAISDSTSVVYEQYF.